Below, one T cell receptor beta chain is given with its context. The data were obtained in a study of cytomegalovirus exposure and HLA in healthy donors. Per the germline V gene, CDR1 is MGHRA and CDR2 is YSYEKL. Trimming removed 3 bases from V and 1 base from J; junction bases left unmatched: 2. The CDR3 has 16 residues. Researchers ran the PCR with 60 Vbeta and 13 Jbeta primers. Some clones are missing from TCRdb's copy, which holds only in-frame ones; the method was immunoSEQ multiplex PCR. The sample table includes 160,000 or so clones. The chain joins TRBV4-1 to TRBJ2-7; 14 bases align to TRBD2. This receptor was taken from a man aged 25 to 45 in good health and CMV-seronegative. Sequenced sample: PBMCs. The CDR3 coding sequence is TGCGCCAGCAGCCAGGGGACTAGCGGGAGATCCTACGAGCAGTACTTC. Its translation is CASSQGTSGRSYEQYF.